The entry that follows covers one T cell receptor (beta chain) sequence. This receptor's antigen is unknown. No per-base quality is available; no much larger clone lies one base away. Including cysteine and phenylalanine, the CDR3 has 15 amino acids. Only CDR3 DNA is held: 45 bases, read in frame from base 1. V gives up 3 bases and J gives up 5 bases, and the segment between their germline ends measures 14 bases. Per the germline V gene, SNHLY is the CDR1 and FYNNEI is the CDR2. Genomic DNA was extracted from the sorted cells using the QIAGEN blood and tissue kit and was quantified on a NanoDrop 1000. Using multiplex PCR of genomic DNA, the immunoSEQ platform deep sequenced and quantified the TCR alpha and beta chains. The original pipeline was this. IMGT gene and region definitions were used for annotation of the TCR sequences. Out-of-frame rearrangements were used as a proxy for the preselection repertoire and compared with in-frame clonotypes. Repertoire size was estimated with the iCHAO1 estimator supplied with the immunoSEQ platform. A Gini index, which is based on the Lorenz curve, was applied to in-frame amino acid clonotypes to measure clonal inequality. The intersect function in the R package tcR was used to count shared clonotypes, while the Jaccard index served to score similarity. Frequencies of V, J and V-J usage were subjected to principal component analysis with the R prcomp function, without normalization. TCRdb obtained this table from immuneACCESS and retained in-frame rearrangements with V and J assigned. These tables miss some clones; where compared with another copy, unresolved V genes account for less than half of the shortfall, and the remainder is unexplained. V and J calls and clone size follow that table, whereas D and trimming were derived from the DNA. Recorded for this sample are roughly 80,000 clones; around 93% of them occurred a single time. About 1.5% of the sample rests with the top ten.

This record belongs to a study of human versus mouse CDR3 diversity and MHC coevolution (dated by TCRdb to 2017 to 2019). Regarding the complete study: According to reports, the immunoSEQ assay can detect one in 200,000 T cells and keeps multiplex PCR amplification bias to a minimum. Repertoires of human naive CD4 T cells were used as a reference for TCR selection on multiple MHC II alleles and were compared against human-TCR-locus transgenic mice carrying single MHC II. Three healthy volunteer blood donors made up the human cohort, with one aged 30 to 40, one aged 40 to 50 and one aged 60 to 70 at collection. Across the mouse and human samples, each sample yielded between roughly 0.6 x 10^7 and 1.7 x 10^7 valid reads. What the research found in general, with its limitations: On average, humans had more CDR3 deletions and insertions than mice did, pointing to greater exonuclease and TdT activity. The lowest clonal inequality scores among all compared groups were observed in most of the three human donors. Repertoire diversity was not regarded as directly comparable between humans and mice because human T cells were selected on several MHC II alleles. According to iCHAO1 estimates, humans had the largest TCR beta repertoire, about 1.7 million clonotypes, which was attributed likely to selection by multiple MHC II molecules.

Naive CD4 T cells, defined as CD45RO-negative and CD62L-positive, were isolated from PBMCs by fluorescence-activated cell sorting. Roughly 50 ml of fresh peripheral blood was collected from each donor, and PBMCs were isolated by Ficoll density centrifugation. Cell sorting was carried out on a FACSAria III instrument, and a purity above 90% was achieved for all samples. Sequenced sample: naive CD4+ T cells from blood. The cell subset or site label for this specimen denotes: CD45RO-negative CD62L-positive naive CD4 T cells. Here the chain combines TRBV2 and TRBJ1-3; the D gene identity is not certain. This receptor was taken from a person between 30 and 69 years old in good health. CDR3 loop: CASSDLGEGRNTIYF. The DNA reads as follows: TGTGCCAGCAGTGATTTAGGAGAAGGAAGAAACACCATATATTTT.